A single sample gave rise to the 2 T cell receptor beta chains below, sequenced in a study of control samples from healthy donors and cancer patients. Only in-frame clones appear in the TCRdb table, and some are missing; sequencing was by immunoSEQ multiplex PCR. The sample records 70,000 to 75,000 clones, approximately 94% being singletons. Specimen: blood. The receptors here all came from a woman younger than 45 in good health.

The genes are TRBV3-1 (or the pseudogene TRBV3-2) and TRBJ1-2; D is possibly TRBD1 (5 bases). Trimming pared 8 bases from V and 5 bases from J, leaving 12 bases between. The CDR3 is 12 residues long. Looked up from germline, CDR1 is LGHDT and CDR2 is YNNKEL (reference sequence). The CDR3 protein is CASQGEVYGYTF. The DNA of the CDR3 is TGTGCCAGCCAAGGGGAAGTTTATGGCTACACCTTC.

This clone was detected a few times. V is TRBV27 and J is TRBJ2-3; the D gene could be TRBD1 or TRBD2 (6 bases each). The CDR3 totals 14 residues. Germline-derived CDR1 and CDR2 are MNHEY and SMNVEV (reference sequence). Trimming shortened V by 7 bases and J by 2 bases, and 13 bases separated the two germline ends. CDR3 loop: CASTRGLDTDTQYF. For the CDR3, the DNA is TGTGCCAGCACCCGGGGGCTGGACACAGATACGCAGTATTTT.